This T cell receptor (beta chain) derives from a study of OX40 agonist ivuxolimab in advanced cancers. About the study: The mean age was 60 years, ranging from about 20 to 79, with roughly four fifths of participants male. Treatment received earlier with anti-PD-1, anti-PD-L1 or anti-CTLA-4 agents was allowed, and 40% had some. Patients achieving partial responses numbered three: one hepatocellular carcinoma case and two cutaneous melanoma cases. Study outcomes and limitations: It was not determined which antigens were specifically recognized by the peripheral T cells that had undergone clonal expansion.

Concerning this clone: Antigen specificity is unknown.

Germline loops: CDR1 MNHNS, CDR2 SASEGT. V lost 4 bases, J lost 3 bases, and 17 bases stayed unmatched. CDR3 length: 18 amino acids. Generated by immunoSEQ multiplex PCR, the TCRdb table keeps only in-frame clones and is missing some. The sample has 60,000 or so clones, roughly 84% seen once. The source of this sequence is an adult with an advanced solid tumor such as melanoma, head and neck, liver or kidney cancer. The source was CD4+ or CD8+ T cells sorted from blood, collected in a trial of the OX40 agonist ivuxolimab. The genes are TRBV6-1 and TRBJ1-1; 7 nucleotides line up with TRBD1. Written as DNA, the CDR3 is TGTGCCAGCAGTGGTCTGGCGGGCAGGGGGTTTTACGACACTGAAGCTTTCTTT. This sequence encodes CASSGLAGRGFYDTEAFF.